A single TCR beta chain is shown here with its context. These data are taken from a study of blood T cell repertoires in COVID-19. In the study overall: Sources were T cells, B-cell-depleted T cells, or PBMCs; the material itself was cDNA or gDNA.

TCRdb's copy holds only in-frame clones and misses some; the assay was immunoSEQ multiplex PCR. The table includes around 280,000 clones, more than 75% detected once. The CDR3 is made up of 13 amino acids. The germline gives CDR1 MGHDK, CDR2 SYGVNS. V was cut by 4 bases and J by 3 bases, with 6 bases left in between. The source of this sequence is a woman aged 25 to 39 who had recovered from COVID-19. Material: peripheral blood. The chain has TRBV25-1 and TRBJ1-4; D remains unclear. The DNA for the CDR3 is TGTGCCAGCAGTGGGGCAGCTAATGAAAAACTGTTTTTT. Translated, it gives CASSGAANEKLFF.